This passage covers 6 T cell receptor beta chains from one sample sequenced in a study of beta chain features in type 1 diabetes. The authors reverse transcribed all of the isolated RNA, so sequencing captured expressed TCRB transcripts. Some clones are missing from TCRdb's copy, which holds only in-frame ones; the method was immunoSEQ multiplex PCR. Of 860,000 or so clones in the sample, roughly 17% were seen once. The specimen was naive CD4+ T cells from blood. The receptors come from a woman under 30 in good health.

V and J are TRBV7-9 and TRBJ2-7; D perhaps matches TRBD2 (5 bases). Trimming left V 5 bases short and J 7 bases short, with 21 bases between. Germline CDR1 and CDR2: SEHNR and FQNEAQ (reference sequence). The CDR3 covers 15 residues. CDR3 amino acids: CASSDDLGGSYEQYF. In DNA, the CDR3 is TGTGCCAGCAGCGACGATCTAGGAGGCTCTTATGAGCAGTACTTC. The full variable domain, completed using reference TRBV7-9 and TRBJ2-7, is DTGVSQNPRHKITKRGQNVTFRCDPISEHNRLYWYRQTLGQGPEFLTYFQNEAQLEKSRLLSDRFSAERPKGSFSTLEIQRTEQGDSAMYLCASSDDLGGSYEQYFGPGTRLTVT.

In its sample, this clone was seen a few times. V and J are TRBV6-5 and TRBJ2-3; D perhaps matches TRBD2 (5 bases). V lost 4 bases to trimming and J lost 7 bases, with 9 bases between them. Germline V gene sequence: CDR1 MNHEY, CDR2 SVGAGI. The CDR3 contains 12 residues. CDR3 protein: CASSSTGNTQYF. CDR3 nucleotide sequence: TGTGCCAGCAGTTCCACCGGGAATACGCAGTATTTT.

The chain combines TRBV5-1 with TRBJ2-5, with 10 bases lining up with TRBD2. CDR3 size: 15 residues. Trimming cost V 2 bases and J 3 bases; bases outside gene matches: 4. Germline V gene data show CDR1 as SGHRS and CDR2 as YFSETQ. Here the CDR3 DNA reads TGCGCCAGCAGCTTCGCCCTAGCGGGAGAAGAGACCCAGTACTTC. It is translated as CASSFALAGEETQYF.

This clone was observed a few times. The J gene is TRBJ2-5, the V gene TRBV13; 8 nucleotides match TRBD2. The CDR3 runs to 17 residues. V was clipped by 4 bases and J by 5 bases; unmatched bases: 15. The germline CDR1 and CDR2 sequences are PRHDT and FYEKMQ (reference sequence). This chain's CDR3 is CASSSNANTGTRETQYF. The DNA for the CDR3 is TGTGCCAGCAGCTCAAATGCAAACACCGGGACTAGGGAGACCCAGTACTTC.

This chain uses TRBV28 with TRBJ2-7; possibly TRBD2 for D (6 bases). CDR3 size: 15 residues. Germline CDR1 reads MDHEN; CDR2 reads SYDVKM. V was cut by 2 bases and J by 3 bases, with 14 bases left in between. The CDR3 DNA reads TGTGCCAGCAGTTTACCCGCAGTGGGACTCTACGAGCAGTACTTC. This encodes CASSLPAVGLYEQYF.

The rearrangement links TRBV11-2 to TRBJ1-1; D is unclear. Trimming took 7 bases from V and 5 from J, leaving 11 bases between them. CDR1 is SGHAT and CDR2 is FQNNGV in the germline V gene. The CDR3 length is 12 residues. CDR3 residues: CASTRLGTEAFF. CDR3 DNA: TGTGCCAGCACGAGGCTTGGGACTGAAGCTTTCTTT.